This TCR beta chain was recovered during a study of beta chain features in type 1 diabetes. Turning to the study itself: All of the samples together had roughly 110 million sorted cells examined. Study-level findings and limits: At VDJ recombination sites, type 1 diabetes patients had fewer insertions and more deleted nucleotides.

Isolated RNA was reverse transcribed in full, so expressed TCRB transcripts were sequenced. Assay used: immunoSEQ multiplex PCR; TCRdb lists only in-frame clones, some missing. This table holds 200,000 to 250,000 clones, under 70% found once. CD45RO/CCR7/CD25/CD127/CD95/CD27 separated CD4+ naive, central memory, regulatory and stem cell-like memory cells by sorting. This clone occurred once. Its specificity is not known. Material for sequencing was naive CD4+ T cells from blood. The clonotype originates from a man aged 25-40 years in good health.

This CDR3 is CSVGNLAGGINEQYF. The CDR3 DNA reads as TGCAGCGTTGGAAATTTAGCGGGAGGAATCAACGAGCAGTACTTC. The J gene is TRBJ2-7, the V gene TRBV29-1, with 10 bases identical to TRBD2. Germline CDR1 and CDR2: SQVTM and ANQGSEA. The CDR3 loop spans 15 amino acids. After removal of 4 bases from V and 5 bases from J, the junction contained 11 bases not matched to a gene.